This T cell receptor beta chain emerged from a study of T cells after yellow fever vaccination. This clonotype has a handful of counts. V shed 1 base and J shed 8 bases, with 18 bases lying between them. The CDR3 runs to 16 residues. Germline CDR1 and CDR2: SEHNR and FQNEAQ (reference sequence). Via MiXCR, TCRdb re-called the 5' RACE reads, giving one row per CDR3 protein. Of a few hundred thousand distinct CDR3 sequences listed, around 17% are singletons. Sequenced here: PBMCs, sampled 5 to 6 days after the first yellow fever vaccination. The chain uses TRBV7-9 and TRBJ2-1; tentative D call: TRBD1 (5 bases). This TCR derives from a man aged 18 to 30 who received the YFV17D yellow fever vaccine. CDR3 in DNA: TGTGCCAGCAGCTTAGTTTTGCATTGGGGCTCGGATGAGCAGTTCTTC. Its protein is CASSLVLHWGSDEQFF.